This T cell receptor beta chain was identified during a study of blood T cell repertoires in COVID-19. Overall study: The United States, Italy and Spain were the sources of the acute and convalescent COVID-19 samples. From T cells, B-cell-depleted T cells, or PBMCs came the material, which was cDNA or gDNA.

This CDR3 contains 17 residues. V was pared by 3 bases and J by 0 bases, with 16 bases between. Germline V gives CDR1 ENHRY, CDR2 SYGVKD. TCRdb's copy holds only in-frame clones and misses some; the assay was immunoSEQ multiplex PCR. The sample lists tens of thousands of clones, around 80% occurring once. The specimen was peripheral blood. The chain has TRBV10-3 and TRBJ2-3; possible D gene TRBD1, 6 bases. This receptor was obtained from a woman aged 55-70 years with acute or convalescent COVID-19. CDR3 protein: CAISDPGQRSSTDTQYF. The CDR3 coding sequence is TGTGCCATCAGTGACCCCGGACAGAGATCTAGCACAGATACGCAGTATTTT.